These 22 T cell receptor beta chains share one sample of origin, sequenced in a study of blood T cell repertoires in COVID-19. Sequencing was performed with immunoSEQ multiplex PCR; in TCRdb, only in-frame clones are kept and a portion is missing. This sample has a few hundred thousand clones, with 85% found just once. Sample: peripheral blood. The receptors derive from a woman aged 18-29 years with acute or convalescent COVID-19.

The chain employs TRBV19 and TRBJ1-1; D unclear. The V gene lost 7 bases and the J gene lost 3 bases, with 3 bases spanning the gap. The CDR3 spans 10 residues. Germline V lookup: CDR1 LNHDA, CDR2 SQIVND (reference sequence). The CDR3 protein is CASIYTEAFF. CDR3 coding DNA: TGTGCCAGTATATACACTGAAGCTTTCTTT.

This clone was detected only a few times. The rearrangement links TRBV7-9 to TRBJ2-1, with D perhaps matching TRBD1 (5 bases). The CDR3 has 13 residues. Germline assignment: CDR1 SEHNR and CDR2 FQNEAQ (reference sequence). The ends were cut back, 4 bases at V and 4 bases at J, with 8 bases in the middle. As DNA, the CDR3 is TGTGCCAGCAGCTCCAGACAGTACAATGAGCAGTTCTTC. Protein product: CASSSRQYNEQFF. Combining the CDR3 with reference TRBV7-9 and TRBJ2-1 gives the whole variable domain DTGVSQNPRHKITKRGQNVTFRCDPISEHNRLYWYRQTLGQGPEFLTYFQNEAQLEKSRLLSDRFSAERPKGSFSTLEIQRTEQGDSAMYLCASSSRQYNEQFFGPGTRLTVL.

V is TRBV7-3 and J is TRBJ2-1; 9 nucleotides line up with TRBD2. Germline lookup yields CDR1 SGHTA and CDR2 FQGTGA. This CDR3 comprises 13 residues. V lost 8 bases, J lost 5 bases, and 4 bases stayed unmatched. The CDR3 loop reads CASGGTSNNEQFF. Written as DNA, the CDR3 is TGTGCCAGCGGCGGGACTAGCAACAATGAGCAGTTCTTC.

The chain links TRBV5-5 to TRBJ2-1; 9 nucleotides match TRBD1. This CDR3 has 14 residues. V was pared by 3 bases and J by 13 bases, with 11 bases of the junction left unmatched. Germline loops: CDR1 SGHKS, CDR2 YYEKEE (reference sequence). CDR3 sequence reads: CASSSLNLDRGQFF. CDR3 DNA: TGTGCCAGCAGCTCTCTTAATTTGGACAGGGGACAGTTCTTC.

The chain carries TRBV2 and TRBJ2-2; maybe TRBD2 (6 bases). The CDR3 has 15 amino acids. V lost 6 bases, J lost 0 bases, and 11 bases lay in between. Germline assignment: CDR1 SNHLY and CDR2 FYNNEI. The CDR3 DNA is TGTGCCAGCAGCCCACTAGCCTCGAACACCGGGGAGCTGTTTTTT. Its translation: CASSPLASNTGELFF. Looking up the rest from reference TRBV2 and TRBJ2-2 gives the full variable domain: EPEVTQTPSHQVTQMGQEVILRCVPISNHLYFYWYRQILGQKVEFLVSFYNNEISEKSEIFDDQFSVERPDGSNFTLKIRSTKLEDSAMYFCASSPLASNTGELFFGEGSRLTVL.

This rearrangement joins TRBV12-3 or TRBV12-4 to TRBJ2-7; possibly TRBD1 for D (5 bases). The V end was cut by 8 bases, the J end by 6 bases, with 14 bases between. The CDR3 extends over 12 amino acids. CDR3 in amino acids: CASGPTAGEQYF. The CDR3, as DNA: TGTGCCAGCGGACCGACAGCAGGCGAGCAGTACTTC.

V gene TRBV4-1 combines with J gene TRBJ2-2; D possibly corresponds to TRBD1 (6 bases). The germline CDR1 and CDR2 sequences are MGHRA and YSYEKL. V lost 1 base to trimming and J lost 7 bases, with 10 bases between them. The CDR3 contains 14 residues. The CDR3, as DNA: TGCGCCAGCAGCCAAGTGGGGGCCAACGGGGAGCTGTTTTTT. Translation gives CASSQVGANGELFF.

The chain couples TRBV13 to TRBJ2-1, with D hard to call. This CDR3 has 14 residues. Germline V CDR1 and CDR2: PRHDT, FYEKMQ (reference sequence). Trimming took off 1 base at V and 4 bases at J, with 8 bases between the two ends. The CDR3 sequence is CASSLELPYNEQFF. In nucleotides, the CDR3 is TGTGCCAGCAGCTTAGAACTGCCTTACAATGAGCAGTTCTTC.

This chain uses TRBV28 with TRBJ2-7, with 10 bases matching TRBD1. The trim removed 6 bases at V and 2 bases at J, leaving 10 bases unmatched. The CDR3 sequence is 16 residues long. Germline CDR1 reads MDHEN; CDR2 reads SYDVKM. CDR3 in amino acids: CASRRDRGSDTYEQYF. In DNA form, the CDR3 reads TGTGCCAGCAGGAGGGACAGGGGCTCGGATACCTACGAGCAGTACTTC.

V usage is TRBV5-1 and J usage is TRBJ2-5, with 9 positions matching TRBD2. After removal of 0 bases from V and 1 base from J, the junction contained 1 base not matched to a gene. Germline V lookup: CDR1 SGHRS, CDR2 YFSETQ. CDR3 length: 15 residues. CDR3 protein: CASSLGLAVQETQYF. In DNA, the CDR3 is TGCGCCAGCAGCTTGGGACTAGCGGTCCAAGAGACCCAGTACTTC.

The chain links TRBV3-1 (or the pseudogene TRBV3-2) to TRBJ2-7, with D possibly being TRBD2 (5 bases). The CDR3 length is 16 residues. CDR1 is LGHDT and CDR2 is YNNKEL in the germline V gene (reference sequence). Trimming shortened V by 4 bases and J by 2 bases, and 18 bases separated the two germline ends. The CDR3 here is CASSPSLAGGTYEQYF. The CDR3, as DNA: TGTGCCAGCAGCCCCTCTCTGGCGGGTGGGACCTACGAGCAGTACTTC.

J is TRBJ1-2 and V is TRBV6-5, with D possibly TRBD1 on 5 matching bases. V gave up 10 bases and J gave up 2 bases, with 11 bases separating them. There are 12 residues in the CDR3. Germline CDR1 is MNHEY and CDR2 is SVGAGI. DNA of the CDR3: TGTGCCACCCGGGGGGAGAACTATGGCTACACCTTC. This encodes CATRGENYGYTF.

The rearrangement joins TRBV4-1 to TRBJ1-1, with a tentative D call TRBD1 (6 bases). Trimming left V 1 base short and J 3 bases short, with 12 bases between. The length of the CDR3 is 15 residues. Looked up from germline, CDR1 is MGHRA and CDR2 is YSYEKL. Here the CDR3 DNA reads TGCGCCAGCAGCCAAGTCAAACAGGGAGACACTGAAGCTTTCTTT. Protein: CASSQVKQGDTEAFF.

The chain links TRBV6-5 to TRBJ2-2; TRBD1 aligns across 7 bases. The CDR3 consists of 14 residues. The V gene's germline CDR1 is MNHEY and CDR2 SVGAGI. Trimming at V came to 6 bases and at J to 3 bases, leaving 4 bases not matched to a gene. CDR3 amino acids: CASRRDSHTGELFF. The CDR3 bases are TGTGCCAGCAGACGGGACAGTCACACCGGGGAGCTGTTTTTT.

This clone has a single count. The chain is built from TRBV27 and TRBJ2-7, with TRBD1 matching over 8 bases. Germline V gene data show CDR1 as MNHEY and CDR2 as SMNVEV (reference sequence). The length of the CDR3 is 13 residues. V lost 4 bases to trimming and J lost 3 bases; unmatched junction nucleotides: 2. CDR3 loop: CASSSGTGYEQYF. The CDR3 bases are TGTGCCAGCAGTTCCGGGACAGGCTACGAGCAGTACTTC.

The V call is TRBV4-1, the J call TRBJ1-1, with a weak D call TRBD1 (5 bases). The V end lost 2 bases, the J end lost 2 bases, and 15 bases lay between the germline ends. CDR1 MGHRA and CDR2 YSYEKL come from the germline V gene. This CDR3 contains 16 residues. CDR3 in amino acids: CASSQTIIDSNTEAFF. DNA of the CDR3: TGCGCCAGCAGCCAAACCATTATAGACAGTAACACTGAAGCTTTCTTT.

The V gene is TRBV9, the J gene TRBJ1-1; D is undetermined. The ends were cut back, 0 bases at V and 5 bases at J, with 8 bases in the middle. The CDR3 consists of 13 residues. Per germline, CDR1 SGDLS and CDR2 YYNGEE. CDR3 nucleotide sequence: TGTGCCAGCAGCGTAGATATCTTGACTGAAGCTTTCTTT. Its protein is CASSVDILTEAFF.

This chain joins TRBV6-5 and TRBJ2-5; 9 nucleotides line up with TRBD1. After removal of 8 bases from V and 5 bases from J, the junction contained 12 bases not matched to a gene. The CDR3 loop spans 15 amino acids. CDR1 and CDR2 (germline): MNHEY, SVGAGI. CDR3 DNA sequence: TGTGCCAGCCTGCAGGGGACAGGGTCGGCGGAGACCCAGTACTTC. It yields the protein CASLQGTGSAETQYF.

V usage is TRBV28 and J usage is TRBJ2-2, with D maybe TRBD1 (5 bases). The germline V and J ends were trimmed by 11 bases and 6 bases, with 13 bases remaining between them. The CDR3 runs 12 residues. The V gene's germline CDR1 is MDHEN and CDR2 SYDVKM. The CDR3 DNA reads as TGTGCCCTTAGGGGTGTGGCCGGGGAGCTGTTTTTT. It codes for CALRGVAGELFF.

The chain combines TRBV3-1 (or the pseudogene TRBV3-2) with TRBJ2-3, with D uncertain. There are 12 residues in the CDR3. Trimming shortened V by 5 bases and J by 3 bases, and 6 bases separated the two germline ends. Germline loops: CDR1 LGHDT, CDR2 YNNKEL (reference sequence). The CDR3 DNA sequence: TGTGCCAGCAGCTTACAAACAGATACGCAGTATTTT. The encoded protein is CASSLQTDTQYF.

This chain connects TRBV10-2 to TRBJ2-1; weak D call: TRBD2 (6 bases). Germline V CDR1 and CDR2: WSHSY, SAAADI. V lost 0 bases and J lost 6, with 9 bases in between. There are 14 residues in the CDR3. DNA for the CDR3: TGCGCCAGCAGTGAGTCGGGGGGTCTCAATGAGCAGTTCTTC. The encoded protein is CASSESGGLNEQFF.

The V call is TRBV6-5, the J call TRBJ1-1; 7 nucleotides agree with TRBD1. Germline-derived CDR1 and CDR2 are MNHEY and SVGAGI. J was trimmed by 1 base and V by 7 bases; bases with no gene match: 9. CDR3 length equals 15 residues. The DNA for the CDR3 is TGTGCCAGCACCGAGTCCGGGACAGCGAACACTGAAGCTTTCTTT. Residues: CASTESGTANTEAFF.